This TCR beta chain was profiled in a study of regulatory T cells in long-lasting Graves disease. In building TCR beta libraries, iRepertoire HTBI primers were used together with Arm-PCR of CDR3 regions. TCRdb fed the multiplex PCR reads into MiXCR, producing one record per CDR3 protein. The sample has about 440,000 distinct CDR3 sequences, 15% seen once. Time point in this sample: newly diagnosed GD, antithyroid drugs for less than 3 months. PBMCs were the source of the RNA used for TCR sequencing. The source of the patients was an endocrinology department in Xi'an, China. The CDR3 totals 14 residues. The V gene's germline CDR1 is LGHDT and CDR2 YNNKEL (reference sequence). The V end was cut by 3 bases, the J end by 2 bases, with 8 bases between. A few counts support this clonotype. Another study also made use of these data, one on T cells in Graves' hyperthyroidism and ophthalmopathy.

V gene TRBV3-1 combines with J gene TRBJ1-3; perhaps TRBD1 as D (5 bases). Sequencing used peripheral blood mononuclear cells (PBMCs), obtained at new diagnosis, from a patient treated with antithyroid drugs. The clonotype was recovered from a woman younger than 45 with Graves disease. The CDR3 region is CASSHGGTGNTIYF. The CDR3 DNA reads TGTGCCAGCAGCCACGGGGGGACTGGAAACACCATATATTTT.